This is a list of T cell receptor beta chains from one sample in a study of blood T cell repertoires in COVID-19. The method was immunoSEQ multiplex PCR; TCRdb's version includes in-frame clones alone and lacks a portion of them. This repertoire shows 110,000 to 150,000 clones, about 86% found once; its top ten account for under 9.5%. The sequencing input was peripheral blood. The receptors were gathered from a human donor in a cohort sampled during active COVID-19. Each CDR3 is given with its conserved first and last residue. D genes are given only for firm matches. Clone size is not always given. Where it is, it says once, few, many or a class for expanded clones.

CDR3 DNA: TGTGCCAGTAGTCTCAGAAAATTGGACAGGTTTCTGAACACTGAAGCTTTCTTT
CDR3 protein: CASSLRKLDRFLNTEAFF
D gene: TRBD1
J gene: TRBJ1-1
V gene: TRBV19
clone size: NA

CDR3 DNA: TGTGCCAGCAGGCAACTAGCGGGGGTCGCAGATACGCAGTATTTT
CDR3 protein: CASRQLAGVADTQYF
D gene: TRBD2
J gene: TRBJ2-3
V gene: TRBV28
clone size: NA

CDR3 DNA: TGTGCCAGCAGTGATTTCGGGCAGGGTGACTATGGCTACACCTTC
CDR3 protein: CASSDFGQGDYGYTF
D gene: NA
J gene: TRBJ1-2
V gene: TRBV2
clone size: NA

CDR3 DNA: TGTGCCAGCAGCAGAGCGGAGGGGACGGGAGGAAACACCATATATTTT
CDR3 protein: CASSRAEGTGGNTIYF
D gene: NA
J gene: TRBJ1-3
V gene: TRBV13
clone size: NA

CDR3 DNA: TGTGCCAGCAGCCACGACAGGCTAAATCAGCCCCAGCATTTT
CDR3 protein: CASSHDRLNQPQHF
D gene: NA
J gene: TRBJ1-5
V gene: TRBV5-8
clone size: NA

CDR3 DNA: TGTGCCAGCAATCGACAGGGCATAAGCTATGGCTACACCTTC
CDR3 protein: CASNRQGISYGYTF
D gene: TRBD1
J gene: TRBJ1-2
V gene: TRBV28
clone size: once

CDR3 DNA: TGTGCCAGCAGCATCTCAGGGGCGAACACTGAAGCTTTCTTT
CDR3 protein: CASSISGANTEAFF
D gene: NA
J gene: TRBJ1-1
V gene: TRBV9
clone size: once

CDR3 DNA: TGCGCCAGCAGTCCCGGGACTGGCACCTACAATGAGCAGTTCTTC
CDR3 protein: CASSPGTGTYNEQFF
D gene: NA
J gene: TRBJ2-1
V gene: TRBV5-1
clone size: NA

CDR3 DNA: TGTGCCAGTAGGGAGACAGGGGGCTTCTCTGGAAACACCATATATTTT
CDR3 protein: CASRETGGFSGNTIYF
D gene: TRBD1
J gene: TRBJ1-3
V gene: TRBV19
clone size: NA

CDR3 DNA: TGTGCCAGCAGCCCACAACTTAGCGGATACGAGCAGTACTTC
CDR3 protein: CASSPQLSGYEQYF
D gene: NA
J gene: TRBJ2-7
V gene: TRBV3-1/TRBV3-2
clone size: NA

CDR3 DNA: TGTGCCAGCAGCTTAGGTTTGGACAGGGGTGGAGATACGCAGTATTTT
CDR3 protein: CASSLGLDRGGDTQYF
D gene: TRBD1
J gene: TRBJ2-3
V gene: TRBV7-9
clone size: NA

CDR3 DNA: TGTGCCATCAGCCCTAGGGACAGGGGGGAGAATGGCTACACCTTC
CDR3 protein: CAISPRDRGENGYTF
D gene: TRBD1
J gene: TRBJ1-2
V gene: TRBV10-3
clone size: NA

CDR3 DNA: TGTGCCAGCAGCAGGGCAGGGGGAGGCAATGAGCAGTTCTTC
CDR3 protein: CASSRAGGGNEQFF
D gene: NA
J gene: TRBJ2-1
V gene: TRBV21-1
clone size: NA

CDR3 DNA: TGTGCCAGCAGCCGGACAGGGACCAATAATTCACCCCTCCACTTT
CDR3 protein: CASSRTGTNNSPLHF
D gene: TRBD1
J gene: TRBJ1-6
V gene: TRBV11-2
clone size: NA

CDR3 DNA: TGTGCCAGCAGCCCGCGGGTCAACTATGGCTACACCTTC
CDR3 protein: CASSPRVNYGYTF
D gene: NA
J gene: TRBJ1-2
V gene: TRBV5-8
clone size: few

CDR3 DNA: TGTGCCAGCAGCCTCAAACCAGGGTCGGGCTACACCTTC
CDR3 protein: CASSLKPGSGYTF
D gene: NA
J gene: TRBJ1-2
V gene: TRBV7-3
clone size: NA

CDR3 DNA: TGTGCCACAAGAAGGGGGAACACTGAAGCTTTCTTT
CDR3 protein: CATRRGNTEAFF
D gene: NA
J gene: TRBJ1-1
V gene: TRBV25-1
clone size: few

CDR3 DNA: TGTGCCAGGAGTGAGAGGAGCAGGGCAGGTGGCTACACCTTC
CDR3 protein: CARSERSRAGGYTF
D gene: NA
J gene: TRBJ1-2
V gene: TRBV2
clone size: NA

CDR3 DNA: TGTGCCAGTAGTAGAGGAGGACTACTCGTAGCCAAAAACATTCAGTACTTC
CDR3 protein: CASSRGGLLVAKNIQYF
D gene: NA
J gene: TRBJ2-4
V gene: TRBV19
clone size: NA

CDR3 DNA: TGTGCCAGCAGTCCCTTGGGCAGGGGTGAAGCTTTCTTT
CDR3 protein: CASSPLGRGEAFF
D gene: NA
J gene: TRBJ1-1
V gene: TRBV12-3/TRBV12-4
clone size: NA

CDR3 DNA: TGTGCCAGCAGCCGACGACAGGGTAGCGACGGGGAGCTGTTTTTT
CDR3 protein: CASSRRQGSDGELFF
D gene: TRBD1
J gene: TRBJ2-2
V gene: TRBV3-1/TRBV3-2
clone size: few

CDR3 DNA: TGTGCCAGCAGCTCCACGACAGGGGGCCACACCGGGGAGCTGTTTTTT
CDR3 protein: CASSSTTGGHTGELFF
D gene: TRBD1
J gene: TRBJ2-2
V gene: TRBV6-2/TRBV6-3
clone size: few

CDR3 DNA: TGCGCCAGCAGCCTACCTACGGATACGCAGTATTTT
CDR3 protein: CASSLPTDTQYF
D gene: NA
J gene: TRBJ2-3
V gene: TRBV5-1
clone size: NA

CDR3 DNA: TGCGCCAGCAGCTTGACCGGGGGGGTAAGAGAGACCCAGTACTTC
CDR3 protein: CASSLTGGVRETQYF
D gene: TRBD2
J gene: TRBJ2-5
V gene: TRBV5-1
clone size: NA

CDR3 DNA: TGTGCCAGTAGTAATGTACAGCCTAATTCACCCCTCCACTTT
CDR3 protein: CASSNVQPNSPLHF
D gene: NA
J gene: TRBJ1-6
V gene: TRBV19
clone size: few

CDR3 DNA: TGTGCCAGCAGCTTAGGTAGCGGGGGACCCTACAATGAGCAGTTCTTC
CDR3 protein: CASSLGSGGPYNEQFF
D gene: TRBD2
J gene: TRBJ2-1
V gene: TRBV13
clone size: few

CDR3 DNA: TGTGCCAGTAGTCTCCGGACACCCAGTACGAACACTGAAGCTTTCTTT
CDR3 protein: CASSLRTPSTNTEAFF
D gene: NA
J gene: TRBJ1-1
V gene: TRBV19
clone size: NA

CDR3 DNA: TGTGCCAGCAGCGTAGACCAGGGCAGCTTCAATGAGCAGTTCTTC
CDR3 protein: CASSVDQGSFNEQFF
D gene: NA
J gene: TRBJ2-1
V gene: TRBV9
clone size: NA

CDR3 DNA: TGTGCCATCAGTGAATCAGGAACAGGGACCTACTATGGCTACACCTTC
CDR3 protein: CAISESGTGTYYGYTF
D gene: NA
J gene: TRBJ1-2
V gene: TRBV10-3
clone size: few

CDR3 DNA: TGTGCCAGCAGCTTAGGCGGGGACGTTCGGTACAATGAGCAGTTCTTC
CDR3 protein: CASSLGGDVRYNEQFF
D gene: NA
J gene: TRBJ2-1
V gene: TRBV5-4
clone size: NA

CDR3 DNA: TGTGCCAGTAGTACTCCCGGGACAGGCTATGGCTACACCTTC
CDR3 protein: CASSTPGTGYGYTF
D gene: TRBD1
J gene: TRBJ1-2
V gene: TRBV19
clone size: NA

CDR3 DNA: TGTGCCACCAGCCGTGACAGGGACCGCGGCGCTTTCTTT
CDR3 protein: CATSRDRDRGAFF
D gene: TRBD1
J gene: TRBJ1-1
V gene: TRBV15
clone size: NA

CDR3 DNA: TGTGCCAGCAGCCCTCCGGGACTAGCGGGGGGCATGGACCGGGGAGCTGTTTTT
CDR3 protein: CASSPPGLAGGMDRGAVF
D gene: TRBD2
J gene: TRBJ2-2
V gene: TRBV7-3
clone size: NA

CDR3 DNA: TGTGCCAGCAGCCAAGGGCGGGACAGGCTCCGAAAACTGTTTTTT
CDR3 protein: CASSQGRDRLRKLFF
D gene: TRBD1
J gene: TRBJ1-4
V gene: TRBV3-1/TRBV3-2
clone size: NA

CDR3 DNA: TGCAGTGCTAGTCCGAGGGTGATCAATCAGCCCCAGCATTTT
CDR3 protein: CSASPRVINQPQHF
D gene: NA
J gene: TRBJ1-5
V gene: TRBV20-1
clone size: NA

CDR3 DNA: TGTGCCAGCAGCCGGCCGGGACAGGGCTACGAGCAGTACTTC
CDR3 protein: CASSRPGQGYEQYF
D gene: TRBD1
J gene: TRBJ2-7
V gene: TRBV27
clone size: NA

CDR3 DNA: TGTGCCAGCAGCTTAGTTATCTCCTCTGGGGCCAACGTCCTGACTTTC
CDR3 protein: CASSLVISSGANVLTF
D gene: NA
J gene: TRBJ2-6
V gene: TRBV11-3
clone size: NA

CDR3 DNA: TGTGCCAGCAGTTCAAAGACAGGGGGCCTTGAAAAACTGTTTTTT
CDR3 protein: CASSSKTGGLEKLFF
D gene: TRBD1
J gene: TRBJ1-4
V gene: TRBV6-5
clone size: NA

CDR3 DNA: TGTGCCATCAGTCAACAGGCGAACACTGAAGCTTTCTTT
CDR3 protein: CAISQQANTEAFF
D gene: NA
J gene: TRBJ1-1
V gene: TRBV10-3
clone size: NA

CDR3 DNA: TGTGCCAGCAGCTTAGGCGATTCAAGCACAGATACGCAGTATTTT
CDR3 protein: CASSLGDSSTDTQYF
D gene: NA
J gene: TRBJ2-3
V gene: TRBV7-9
clone size: NA

CDR3 DNA: TGTGCCAGCAGCCGCAGCGGGGGGGCCACCAATGAGCAGTTCTTC
CDR3 protein: CASSRSGGATNEQFF
D gene: TRBD2
J gene: TRBJ2-1
V gene: TRBV28
clone size: few

CDR3 DNA: TGTGCCAGTAGTTACAGTCCCCGTTTGGACAGGCATAATTCACCCCTCCACTTT
CDR3 protein: CASSYSPRLDRHNSPLHF
D gene: TRBD1
J gene: TRBJ1-6
V gene: TRBV19
clone size: NA

CDR3 DNA: TGTGCCAGTAGTATGGGGGGGGGCTTTCGCACAGATACGCAGTATTTT
CDR3 protein: CASSMGGGFRTDTQYF
D gene: NA
J gene: TRBJ2-3
V gene: TRBV19
clone size: many

CDR3 DNA: TGTGCCAGCGCACAGGGGTTGGGCAATCAGCCCCAGCATTTT
CDR3 protein: CASAQGLGNQPQHF
D gene: TRBD1
J gene: TRBJ1-5
V gene: TRBV6-6
clone size: NA

CDR3 DNA: TGTGCCAGCAGCTCAATCGACAGGGCTGGTCAGCCCCAGCATTTT
CDR3 protein: CASSSIDRAGQPQHF
D gene: TRBD1
J gene: TRBJ1-5
V gene: TRBV28
clone size: NA

CDR3 DNA: TGCGCCAGCAGCCTCGGGGGCGGGGGGGAGTACGAGCAGTACTTC
CDR3 protein: CASSLGGGGEYEQYF
D gene: TRBD2
J gene: TRBJ2-7
V gene: TRBV4-1
clone size: many

CDR3 DNA: TGTGCCAGTAGTATACGCGGATCTAGAGCGGGGGGGGACACCGGGGAGCTGTTTTTT
CDR3 protein: CASSIRGSRAGGDTGELFF
D gene: TRBD2
J gene: TRBJ2-2
V gene: TRBV19
clone size: NA

CDR3 DNA: TGTGCTAGCAGCTTAGGGGACAGAATAGCAGATACGCAGTATTTT
CDR3 protein: CASSLGDRIADTQYF
D gene: TRBD1
J gene: TRBJ2-3
V gene: TRBV7-7
clone size: NA

CDR3 DNA: TGTGCCAGCAGCCAAGAACCTGACAGGACGACAGATACGCAGTATTTT
CDR3 protein: CASSQEPDRTTDTQYF
D gene: NA
J gene: TRBJ2-3
V gene: TRBV3-1/TRBV3-2
clone size: NA

CDR3 DNA: TGTGCCAGCAGCTCCTTGACAGGGAGCAATCAGCCCCAGCATTTT
CDR3 protein: CASSSLTGSNQPQHF
D gene: TRBD1
J gene: TRBJ1-5
V gene: TRBV4-2
clone size: NA

CDR3 DNA: TGTGCCAGCAGGGGGATAGCGGGGGGGCCGGGCAATGAGCAGTTCTTC
CDR3 protein: CASRGIAGGPGNEQFF
D gene: TRBD2
J gene: TRBJ2-1
V gene: TRBV5-4
clone size: NA

CDR3 DNA: TGTGCCAGCAGCTTGACGGGGGGCTCAGATACGCAGTATTTT
CDR3 protein: CASSLTGGSDTQYF
D gene: NA
J gene: TRBJ2-3
V gene: TRBV5-5
clone size: once

CDR3 DNA: TGTGCCAGCAGCTACGGGACAGTTAATCAACCCCAGCATTTT
CDR3 protein: CASSYGTVNQPQHF
D gene: TRBD1
J gene: TRBJ1-5
V gene: TRBV3-1/TRBV3-2
clone size: NA